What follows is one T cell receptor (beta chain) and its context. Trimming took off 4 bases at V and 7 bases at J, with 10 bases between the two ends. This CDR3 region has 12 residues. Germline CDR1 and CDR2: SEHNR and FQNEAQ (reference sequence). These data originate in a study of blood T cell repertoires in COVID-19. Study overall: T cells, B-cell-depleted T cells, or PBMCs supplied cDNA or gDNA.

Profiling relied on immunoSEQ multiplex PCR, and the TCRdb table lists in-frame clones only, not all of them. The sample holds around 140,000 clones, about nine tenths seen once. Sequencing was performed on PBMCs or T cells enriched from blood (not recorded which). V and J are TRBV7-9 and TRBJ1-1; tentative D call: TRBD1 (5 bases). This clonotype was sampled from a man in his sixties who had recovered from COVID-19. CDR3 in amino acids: CASSSRQYEAFF. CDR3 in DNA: TGTGCCAGCAGCTCCCGACAGTATGAAGCTTTCTTT.